This TCR beta chain is drawn from a study of control samples from healthy donors and cancer patients. Between the trimmed V and J ends, which lost 3 bases and 6 bases, there was a span of 19 bases. CDR3 length: 15 amino acids. CDR1 is SGDLS, CDR2 YYNGEE, per germline. Method: immunoSEQ multiplex PCR; TCRdb's copy keeps in-frame clones and lacks some. The sample yields about 110,000 clones, 70% to 85% seen once. Sequenced material: blood. The clonotype comes from a man between 18 and 35 years old in good health. The J gene is TRBJ2-7, the V gene TRBV9; D is possibly TRBD2 (6 bases). The CDR3 DNA reads as TGTGCCAGCAGCGCCGATCCTGGCGGGGCGGTCGAGCAGTACTTC. This codes for CASSADPGGAVEQYF.